This TCR beta chain was sequenced in a study of T cells in Graves' hyperthyroidism and ophthalmopathy. Findings of the study overall: The blood repertoire included most of the expanded thyroid clonotypes above 0.001.

Newly diagnosed patients aged 18 to 65 had hyperthyroidism of under 2 months' duration. Using RNA transcripts as the source, TCR beta CDR3 regions were amplified. A set of HTBI primers served as the primers for a first-round RT-PCR of the TCR CDR3. TCRdb reprocessed the multiplex PCR reads with MiXCR, giving one entry per CDR3 protein. The table lists approximately 710,000 distinct CDR3 sequences, 15% to 20% of them singletons. Points on this clonotype: Its antigen remains unknown.

What was sequenced was blood. This receptor was taken from a man aged 50 to 60 with Graves' hyperthyroidism.

The CDR3: CSARVYTNSYEQYF. The CDR3 DNA follows: TGCAGTGCTAGAGTTTACACAAACTCCTACGAGCAGTACTTC. The chain recombines TRBV20-1 with TRBJ2-7; no reliable D call. The CDR3 extends over 14 amino acids. Germline V gene lookup returns CDR1 DFQATT and CDR2 SNEGSKA (reference sequence). V gave up 1 base and J gave up 0 bases, with 10 bases separating them.